This TCR beta chain was found in a study of T cell responses to AZD1222 COVID-19 vaccine. The CDR3 length is 13 residues. Germline V gene sequence: CDR1 PRHDT, CDR2 FYEKMQ (reference sequence). V lost 4 bases and J 10 bases, leaving 14 bases between the germline ends. About this clone: Antigen unknown.

Using immunoSEQ multiplex PCR, the repertoire was profiled, and TCRdb retains in-frame clones only, with some absent. The table has approximately 100,000 clones, around 87% seen once; the top ten hold about 4.6%. Notes on the study in general: Among spike-specific TCRs, nearly half reportedly target unmutated variant regions.

V gene TRBV13 combines with J gene TRBJ2-1; D is unclear. The sample was peripheral blood, taken 28 days after the second AZD1222 dose. This receptor was identified in an adult who received the AZD1222 COVID-19 vaccine. This chain's CDR3 is CASSSKLEKEQFF. DNA for the CDR3: TGTGCCAGCAGCTCCAAACTGGAAAAAGAGCAGTTCTTC.